These 19 T cell receptor beta chains were sequenced from one sample in a study of Ad26.COV2.S vaccination and SARS-CoV-2 variants. Treatment noted: around 19 received Ad26.COV2.S at low or high dose, single or two shots; roughly five received placebo; per-sample allocation not given. The study sampled participants on day 63 after the first vaccine or placebo injection. Method: immunoSEQ multiplex PCR; TCRdb's copy keeps in-frame clones and lacks some. Seen here are hundreds of thousands of clones, around nine tenths observed once, and the top ten hold around 10%. Specimen: peripheral blood, collected in a trial of Ad26.COV2.S vaccine versus placebo. The source of these receptors is a person between 18 and 65 years old who received the Ad26.COV2.S COVID-19 vaccine or a placebo.

This rearrangement joins TRBV7-9 to TRBJ2-7; maybe TRBD1 (6 bases). Germline CDR1 and CDR2: SEHNR and FQNEAQ (reference sequence). Trimming removed 3 bases at V and 5 bases at J, with 14 bases between. The CDR3 sequence is 14 residues long. The CDR3 region is CASSFGDRLDEQYF. The CDR3 DNA follows: TGTGCCAGCAGCTTTGGTGACAGGCTTGACGAGCAGTACTTC.

V is TRBV7-9 and J is TRBJ1-1, with TRBD1 as a possible D gene (5 bases). The germline V and J ends were trimmed by 5 bases and 6 bases, with 10 bases remaining between them. The CDR3 covers 12 residues. Germline V gene lookup returns CDR1 SEHNR and CDR2 FQNEAQ (reference sequence). CDR3 protein: CASSPGRSEAFF. The DNA of the CDR3 is TGTGCCAGCAGCCCAGGGAGGTCTGAAGCTTTCTTT.

This clone was detected once. This chain uses TRBV28 with TRBJ2-7; D gene unclear. This CDR3 comprises 15 residues. The germline CDR1 and CDR2 sequences are MDHEN and SYDVKM. The V and J ends lost 6 bases and 2 bases respectively, with 17 bases between them. CDR3 sequence reads: CASSPYGQQPYEQYF. Here the CDR3 DNA reads TGTGCCAGCAGCCCCTACGGGCAGCAACCCTACGAGCAGTACTTC.

The CDR3 DNA reads TGCGCCAGCCGACAGGGAGGCAATCAGCCCCAGCATTTT. Amino acid sequence: CASRQGGNQPQHF. This chain uses TRBV10-2 with TRBJ1-5; 7 nucleotides agree with TRBD1. Germline V lookup: CDR1 WSHSY, CDR2 SAAADI. The CDR3 runs 13 residues. V was pared by 8 bases and J by 2 bases, with 3 bases of the junction left unmatched.

This clone turned up a few times. The chain joins TRBV27 to TRBJ1-1, with 8 positions matching TRBD1. This CDR3 has 13 residues. Trimming took 6 bases from V and 9 from J; bases not matched to a gene: 9. Per the germline V gene, CDR1 is MNHEY and CDR2 is SMNVEV (reference sequence). This CDR3 reads CASSLPGGLQAFF. CDR3 in DNA: TGTGCCAGCAGCCTCCCAGGGGGCCTGCAAGCTTTCTTT.

The chain employs TRBV19 and TRBJ2-2; 9 nucleotides match TRBD1. Germline values: CDR1 LNHDA, CDR2 SQIVND (reference sequence). V was pared by 5 bases and J by 6 bases, with 10 bases of the junction left unmatched. The CDR3 is 16 amino acids. The CDR3 bases are TGTGCCAGTAGTGCCCGGGACAGGGTGTATTCCGGGGAGCTGTTTTTT. Its protein is CASSARDRVYSGELFF.

In regard to this clone: Other DNA sequences in the sample encode the same CDR3. The genes are TRBV11-3 and TRBJ2-5; 10 bases match TRBD2. This CDR3 has 14 amino acids. The germline V gene encodes CDR1 SGHNT and CDR2 YENEEA. Germline trimming cut 5 bases from V and 2 bases from J; bases unmatched to any gene: 2. The DNA of the CDR3 is TGTGCCAGCAGCAGCGGGGGGGCACAAGAGACCCAGTACTTC. The encoded protein is CASSSGGAQETQYF.

This chain uses TRBV28 with TRBJ1-3, with a possible D match to TRBD1 (5 bases). The CDR3 length is 13 residues. V was shortened by 6 bases and J by 8 bases, with 14 bases between the two germline ends. Germline loops: CDR1 MDHEN, CDR2 SYDVKM. The CDR3 loop is CASRNGGYDTIYF. Here the CDR3 DNA reads TGTGCCAGCAGAAATGGGGGGTACGACACCATATATTTT.

V usage is TRBV2 and J usage is TRBJ2-4; 8 bases are a match to TRBD1. The V and J ends lost 5 bases and 4 bases, in that order; junction bases with no gene match: 1. The CDR3 totals 13 residues. In germline, CDR1 is SNHLY, CDR2 FYNNEI. This CDR3 is CASSRQGKNIQYF. The CDR3 DNA reads as TGTGCCAGCAGTCGACAGGGGAAAAACATTCAGTACTTC.

The chain links TRBV3-1 (or the pseudogene TRBV3-2) to TRBJ1-1; D is possibly TRBD1 (5 bases). V was trimmed by 2 bases and J by 4 bases, leaving 11 bases between them. The CDR3 contains 14 residues. Germline CDR1 LGHDT, CDR2 YNNKEL (reference sequence). CDR3 nucleotide sequence: TGTGCCAGCAGCCAAATAGCAAGGGGCACTGAAGCTTTCTTT. It is translated as CASSQIARGTEAFF.

In regard to this clone: Other DNA sequences in this specimen translate into the identical CDR3. V is TRBV3-1 (or the pseudogene TRBV3-2) and J is TRBJ2-7; D gene unclear. The CDR3 contains 11 residues. The V gene lost 4 bases and the J gene lost 5 bases, with 6 bases spanning the gap. CDR1 and CDR2 from the germline V gene are LGHDT and YNNKEL (reference sequence). Here the CDR3 reads CASSLRDEQYF. CDR3 sequence (DNA): TGTGCCAGCAGCCTTCGTGACGAGCAGTACTTC.

This clone was counted a few times. The V gene is TRBV10-3, the J gene TRBJ2-2, with unresolved D. Germline V lookup: CDR1 ENHRY, CDR2 SYGVKD. V was cut by 4 bases and J by 0 bases, with 12 bases left in between. CDR3 length: 16 amino acids. CDR3: CAISASTRTNTGELFF. The CDR3 DNA is TGTGCCATCAGTGCTTCGACAAGAACGAACACCGGGGAGCTGTTTTTT.

This clone was detected only a few times. The chain is built from TRBV27 and TRBJ2-7; D is undetermined. CDR1 is MNHEY and CDR2 is SMNVEV in the germline V gene (reference sequence). V lost 4 bases to trimming and J lost 7 bases, with 11 bases between them. The CDR3 consists of 12 residues. The CDR3 DNA follows: TGTGCCAGCAGTTCCCCGGCTGGAGAGCAGTACTTC. This sequence encodes CASSSPAGEQYF.

This chain connects TRBV5-6 to TRBJ1-4; D ambiguous. CDR1 is SGHDT, CDR2 YYEEEE, per germline. Trimming removed 3 bases from V and 4 bases from J, with 7 bases in between. The CDR3 length is 13 residues. The CDR3 spells CASSSNFNEKLFF. CDR3 DNA sequence: TGTGCCAGCAGCTCAAATTTTAATGAAAAACTGTTTTTT.

This clone was observed a few times. This chain uses TRBV5-6 with TRBJ2-7; 9 bases are shared with TRBD1. From germline, CDR1 is SGHDT and CDR2 YYEEEE. This CDR3 spans 14 amino acids. With V trimmed by 6 bases and J by 1 base, 5 bases remained unmatched. CDR3 nucleotides: TGTGCCAGCACCTCCGGGACAGGGTCCTACGAGCAGTACTTC. This codes for CASTSGTGSYEQYF. Based on the CDR3 plus reference TRBV5-6 and TRBJ2-7, the full variable domain is DAGVTQSPTHLIKTRGQQVTLRCSPKSGHDTVSWYQQALGQGPQFIFQYYEEEERQRGNFPDRFSGHQFPNYSSELNVNALLLGDSALYLCASTSGTGSYEQYFGPGTRLTVT.

J is TRBJ2-7 and V is TRBV11-2; TRBD2 aligns across 11 bases. The CDR3 spans 15 residues. Looked up from germline, CDR1 is SGHAT and CDR2 is FQNNGV. Trimming at V came to 5 bases and at J to 2 bases, leaving 5 bases not matched to a gene. CDR3 region: CASSLGTSGAYEQYF. Written as DNA, the CDR3 is TGTGCCAGCAGCCTGGGGACTAGCGGCGCCTACGAGCAGTACTTC.

The chain links TRBV10-1 to TRBJ2-1; TRBD2 agrees at 10 bases. Germline lookup yields CDR1 WNHNN and CDR2 SYGVQD (reference sequence). V was pared by 5 bases and J by 2 bases, with 9 bases of the junction left unmatched. This CDR3 spans 17 amino acids. CDR3 region: CASSSRASGGPYNEQFF. The CDR3 DNA reads TGCGCCAGCAGTTCCCGGGCTAGCGGGGGCCCCTACAATGAGCAGTTCTTC.

This clone was picked up one time. CDR3 residues: CAWTRDSYEQYF. The CDR3 nucleotides read TGTGCCTGGACTAGGGACTCCTACGAGCAGTACTTC. The gene calls are TRBV30 and TRBJ2-7; D ambiguous. CDR3 length: 12 amino acids. V lost 4 bases and J 0 bases, leaving 7 bases between the germline ends. Germline assignment: CDR1 GTSNPN and CDR2 SVGIG (reference sequence).

The chain carries TRBV9 and TRBJ2-1; 7 bases line up with TRBD2. The length of the CDR3 is 18 residues. V trimming: 0 bases; J trimming: 4 bases; junction bases outside the gene matches: 13. Germline lookup yields CDR1 SGDLS and CDR2 YYNGEE. The DNA for the CDR3 is TGTGCCAGCAGCGTAGCCTTCCCTAGTGCGGGAGTTTACAATGAGCAGTTCTTC. Residues: CASSVAFPSAGVYNEQFF.